This T cell receptor (beta chain) was captured by sequencing in a study of blood T cell repertoires in COVID-19. Study details: COVID-19 samples from acute and convalescent phases originated in the United States, Italy and Spain.

Seattle's enrolled individuals joined amid active infection and were then monitored longitudinally. Original analysis: For nucleated cells, counts were estimated from reference gene primer amplification. Only in-frame clones appear in the TCRdb table, and some are missing; sequencing was by immunoSEQ multiplex PCR. The V and J calls and clone size were taken over from that table, and D and trimming were inferred from the DNA. Of 100,000 to 150,000 clones listed, roughly 90% are singletons. Sequencing was performed on peripheral blood. This sequence was found in a man between 50 and 59 years old with COVID-19, enrolled during active disease.

CDR3 DNA: TGTGCCAGCAGCGTAGCTCAGGGACTGGGTGAAAAACTGTTTTTT. It yields the protein CASSVAQGLGEKLFF. The chain links TRBV9 to TRBJ1-4; TRBD1 is a possible D gene (5 bases). The CDR3 is 15 amino acids. V was clipped by 0 bases and J by 7 bases, with 13 bases between them. CDR1 and CDR2 (germline): SGDLS, YYNGEE.